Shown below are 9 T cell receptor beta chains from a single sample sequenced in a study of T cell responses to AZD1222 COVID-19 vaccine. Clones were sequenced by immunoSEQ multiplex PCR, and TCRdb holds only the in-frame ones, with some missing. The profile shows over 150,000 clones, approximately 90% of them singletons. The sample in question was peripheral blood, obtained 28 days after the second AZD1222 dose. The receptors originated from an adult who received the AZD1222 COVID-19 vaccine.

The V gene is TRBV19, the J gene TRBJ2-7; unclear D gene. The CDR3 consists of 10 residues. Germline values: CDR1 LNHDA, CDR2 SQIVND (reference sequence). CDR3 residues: CASSIDTPPV. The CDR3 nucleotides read TGTGCCAGTAGTATAGACACTCCCCCCGTC.

The CDR3 coding sequence is TGTGCCAGTAGTATAGACGGCCTGGGGGAAAAACTGTTTTTT. Encoded protein: CASSIDGLGEKLFF. The chain has TRBV19 and TRBJ1-4, with D hard to call. Trimming shortened V by 0 bases and J by 8 bases, and 10 bases separated the two germline ends. The germline V gene has CDR1 LNHDA and CDR2 SQIVND (reference sequence). This CDR3 contains 14 residues.

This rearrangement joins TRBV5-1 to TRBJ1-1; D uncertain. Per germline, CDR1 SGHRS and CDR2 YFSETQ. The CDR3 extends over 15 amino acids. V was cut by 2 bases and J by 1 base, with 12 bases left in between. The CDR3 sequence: CASSLAVFQNTEAFF. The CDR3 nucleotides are TGCGCCAGCAGCTTAGCAGTATTTCAGAACACTGAAGCTTTCTTT.

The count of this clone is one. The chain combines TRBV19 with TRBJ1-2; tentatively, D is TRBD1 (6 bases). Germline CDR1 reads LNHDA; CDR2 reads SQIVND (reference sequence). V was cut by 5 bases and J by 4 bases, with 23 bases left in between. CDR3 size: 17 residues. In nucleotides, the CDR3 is TGTGCCAGTAGTGCACGATGGGGGACACCGGAAATCTATGGCTACACCTTC. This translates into CASSARWGTPEIYGYTF.

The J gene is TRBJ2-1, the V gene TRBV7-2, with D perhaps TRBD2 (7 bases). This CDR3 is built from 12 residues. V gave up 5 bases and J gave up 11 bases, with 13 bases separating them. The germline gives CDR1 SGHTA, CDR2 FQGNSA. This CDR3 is CASSQGGVKQFF. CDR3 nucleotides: TGTGCCAGCAGCCAAGGGGGGGTAAAGCAGTTCTTC.

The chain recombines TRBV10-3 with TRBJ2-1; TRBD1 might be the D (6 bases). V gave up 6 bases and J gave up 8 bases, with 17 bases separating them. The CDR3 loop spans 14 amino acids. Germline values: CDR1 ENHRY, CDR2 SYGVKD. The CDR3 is CAIRMGAPRDEQFF. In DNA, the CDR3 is TGTGCCATCAGGATGGGGGCCCCTCGGGATGAGCAGTTCTTC.

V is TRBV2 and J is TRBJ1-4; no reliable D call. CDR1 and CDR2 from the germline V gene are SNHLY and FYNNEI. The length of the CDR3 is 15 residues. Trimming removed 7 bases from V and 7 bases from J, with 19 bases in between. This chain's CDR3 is CASIIRYPQSEKLFF. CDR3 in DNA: TGTGCCAGCATAATTAGGTATCCTCAGTCTGAAAAACTGTTTTTT.

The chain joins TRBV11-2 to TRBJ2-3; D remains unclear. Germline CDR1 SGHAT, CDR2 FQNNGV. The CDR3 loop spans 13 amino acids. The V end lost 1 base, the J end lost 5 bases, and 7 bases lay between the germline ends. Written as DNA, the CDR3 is TGTGCCAGCAGCTTAGTTACACAAGATACGCAGTATTTT. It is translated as CASSLVTQDTQYF.

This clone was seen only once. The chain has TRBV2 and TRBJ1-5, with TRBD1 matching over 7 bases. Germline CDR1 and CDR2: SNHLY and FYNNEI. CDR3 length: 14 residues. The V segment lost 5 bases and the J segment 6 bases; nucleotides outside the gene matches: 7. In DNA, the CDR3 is TGTGCCAGCAGTCTCGGGGCAGGGGGTCAGCCCCAGCATTTT. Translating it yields CASSLGAGGQPQHF.